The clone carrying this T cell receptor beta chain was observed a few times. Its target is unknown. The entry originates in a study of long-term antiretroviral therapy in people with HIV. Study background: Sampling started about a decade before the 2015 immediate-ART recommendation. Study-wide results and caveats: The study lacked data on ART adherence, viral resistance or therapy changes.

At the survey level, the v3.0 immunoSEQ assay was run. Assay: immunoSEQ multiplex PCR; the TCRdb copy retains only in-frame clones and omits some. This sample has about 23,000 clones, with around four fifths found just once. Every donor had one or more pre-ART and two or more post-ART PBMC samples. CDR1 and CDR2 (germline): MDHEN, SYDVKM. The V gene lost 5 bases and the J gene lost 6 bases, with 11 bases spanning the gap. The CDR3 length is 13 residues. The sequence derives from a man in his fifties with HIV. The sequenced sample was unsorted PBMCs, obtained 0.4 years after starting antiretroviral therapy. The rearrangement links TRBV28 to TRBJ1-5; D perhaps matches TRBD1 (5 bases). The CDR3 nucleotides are TGTGCCAGCAGTATCCCAGGGAGTCAGCCCCAGCATTTT. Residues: CASSIPGSQPQHF. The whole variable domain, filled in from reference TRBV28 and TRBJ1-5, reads DVKVTQSSRYLVKRTGEKVFLECVQDMDHENMFWYRQDPGLGLRLIYFSYDVKMKEKGDIPEGYSVSREKKERFSLILESASTNQTSMYLCASSIPGSQPQHFGDGTRLSIL.